The rows below give T cell receptor beta chains drawn from one sample of a study of cytomegalovirus exposure and HLA in healthy donors. Using immunoSEQ multiplex PCR, the repertoire was profiled, and TCRdb retains in-frame clones only, with some absent. Its table records some 130,000 clones. Material for sequencing was PBMCs. The receptors stem from a woman aged 40 to 55 in good health and CMV-seropositive. Both conserved end residues are part of each CDR3. A D gene is named only where the DNA matches it firmly.

v_call,d_call,cdr3_length,j_call,cdr3_nt,cdr3_aa
TRBV7-2,NA,13,TRBJ1-2,TGTGCCAGCAGCGCCCGGGGGGACTATGGCTACACCTTC,CASSARGDYGYTF
TRBV7-2,TRBD2,16,TRBJ2-5,TGTGCCAGCAGCTCATCTCTAGCGGGAGGGCGAGAGACCCAGTACTTC,CASSSSLAGGRETQYF
TRBV6-6,TRBD2,16,TRBJ2-5,TGTGCCAGCAGCTCTGGACTAGCGGGAGGATCGGAGACCCAGTACTTC,CASSSGLAGGSETQYF
TRBV30,TRBD1,15,TRBJ1-5,TGTGCCTGGAGTAACGAGGGACAGCACAATCAGCCCCAGCATTTT,CAWSNEGQHNQPQHF
TRBV6-6,TRBD1,14,TRBJ1-2,TGTGCCAGCAGTGGACAGGGGGCAAACTATGGCTACACCTTC,CASSGQGANYGYTF
TRBV6-1,NA,15,TRBJ1-2,TGTGCCAGCAGTGAACGATGGGGGATGACAGGCGGCTACACCTTC,CASSERWGMTGGYTF
TRBV19,NA,15,TRBJ2-3,TGTGCCAGTACACGCGGGACCAGCCACACAGATACGCAGTATTTT,CASTRGTSHTDTQYF
TRBV7-2,TRBD2,16,TRBJ2-5,TGTGCCAGCAACCGGGGACTAGCGGGAAAGGGTGGGACCCAGTACTTC,CASNRGLAGKGGTQYF
TRBV2,TRBD2,13,TRBJ2-7,TGTGCCAGCTCGCCTAGCGGGATCTACGAGCAGTACTTC,CASSPSGIYEQYF
TRBV30,NA,13,TRBJ1-1,TGTGCCTGGAGGGCCAACCCCGAGGGTGAAGCTTTCTTT,CAWRANPEGEAFF
TRBV10-3,TRBD1,13,TRBJ2-1,TGTGCCATCAGTCGGGACAGGTACAATGAGCAGTTCTTC,CAISRDRYNEQFF
TRBV30,NA,12,TRBJ1-1,TGTGCCTGGAGTTGGGGGGACACTGAAGCTTTCTTT,CAWSWGDTEAFF
TRBV5-6,NA,14,TRBJ1-6,TGTGCCAGCAGCCCCCGGGGTCGGCATTCACCCCTCCACTTT,CASSPRGRHSPLHF
TRBV28,TRBD1,17,TRBJ2-7,TGTGCCAGCAGTTGGCAACTGACAGGGGGGGGATCCTACGAGCAGTACTTC,CASSWQLTGGGSYEQYF
TRBV21-1,NA,16,TRBJ1-4,TGTGCCAGCAGCGATCAACCGGGACAGCATAATGAAAAACTGTTTTTT,CASSDQPGQHNEKLFF
TRBV29-1,NA,14,TRBJ2-5,TGCAGCGTTGAAGGGGCAGGATCCTCGGAGACCCAGTACTTC,CSVEGAGSSETQYF